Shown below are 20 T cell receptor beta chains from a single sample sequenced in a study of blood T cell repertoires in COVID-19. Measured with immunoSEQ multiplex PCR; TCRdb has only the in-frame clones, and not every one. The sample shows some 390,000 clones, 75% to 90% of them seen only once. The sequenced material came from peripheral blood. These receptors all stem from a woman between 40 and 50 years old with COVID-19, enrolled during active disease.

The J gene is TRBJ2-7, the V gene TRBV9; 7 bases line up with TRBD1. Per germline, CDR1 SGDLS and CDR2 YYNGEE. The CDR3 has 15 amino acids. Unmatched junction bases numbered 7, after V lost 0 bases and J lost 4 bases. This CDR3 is CASSVGETGIYEQYF. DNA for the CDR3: TGTGCCAGCAGCGTAGGTGAGACAGGGATTTACGAGCAGTACTTC.

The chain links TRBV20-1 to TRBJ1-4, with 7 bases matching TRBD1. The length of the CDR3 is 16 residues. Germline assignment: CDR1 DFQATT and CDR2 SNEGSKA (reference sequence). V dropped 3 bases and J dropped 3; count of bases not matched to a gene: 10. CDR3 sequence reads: CSASDDRAAPNEKLFF. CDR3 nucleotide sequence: TGCAGTGCTAGTGACGACAGGGCTGCCCCTAATGAAAAACTGTTTTTT.

CDR3 sequence reads: CASSQLTGNTEAFF. The CDR3, as DNA: TGTGCCAGCAGCCAATTGACAGGGAACACTGAAGCTTTCTTT. This sequence joins TRBV3-1 (or the pseudogene TRBV3-2) and TRBJ1-1, with D tentatively TRBD1 (6 bases). The V end was cut by 2 bases, the J end by 1 base, with 8 bases between. This CDR3 has 14 residues. In germline, CDR1 is LGHDT, CDR2 YNNKEL (reference sequence).

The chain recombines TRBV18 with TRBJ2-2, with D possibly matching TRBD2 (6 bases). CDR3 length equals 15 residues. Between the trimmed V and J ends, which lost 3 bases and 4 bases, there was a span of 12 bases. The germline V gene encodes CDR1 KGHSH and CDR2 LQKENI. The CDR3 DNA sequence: TGTGCCAGCTCACCGAGCGGGCGAGGCACCGGGGAGCTGTTTTTT. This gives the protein CASSPSGRGTGELFF.

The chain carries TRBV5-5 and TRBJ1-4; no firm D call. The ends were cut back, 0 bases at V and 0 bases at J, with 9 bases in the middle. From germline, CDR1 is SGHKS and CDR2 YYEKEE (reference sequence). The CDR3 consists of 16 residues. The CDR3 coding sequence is TGTGCCAGCAGCTTGGACCAGGTGGCAACTAATGAAAAACTGTTTTTT. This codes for CASSLDQVATNEKLFF.

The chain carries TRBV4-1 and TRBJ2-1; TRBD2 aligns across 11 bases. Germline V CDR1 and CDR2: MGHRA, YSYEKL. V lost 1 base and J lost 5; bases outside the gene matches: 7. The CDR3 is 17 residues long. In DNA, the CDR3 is TGCGCCAGCAGCCAAGTAACTAGCGGGAGTAGCCACAATGAGCAGTTCTTC. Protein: CASSQVTSGSSHNEQFF.

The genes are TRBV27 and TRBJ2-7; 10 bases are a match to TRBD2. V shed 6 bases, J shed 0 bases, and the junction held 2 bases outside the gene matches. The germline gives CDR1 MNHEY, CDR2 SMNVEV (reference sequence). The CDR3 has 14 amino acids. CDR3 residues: CASRASGSSYEQYF. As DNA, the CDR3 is TGTGCCAGCAGGGCTAGCGGGAGCTCCTACGAGCAGTACTTC.

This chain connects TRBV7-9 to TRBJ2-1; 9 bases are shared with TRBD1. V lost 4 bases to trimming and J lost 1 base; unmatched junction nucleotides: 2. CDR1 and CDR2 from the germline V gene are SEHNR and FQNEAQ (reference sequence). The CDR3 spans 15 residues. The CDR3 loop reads CASSSDRGSYNEQFF. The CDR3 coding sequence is TGTGCCAGCAGCTCAGACAGGGGGTCCTACAATGAGCAGTTCTTC.

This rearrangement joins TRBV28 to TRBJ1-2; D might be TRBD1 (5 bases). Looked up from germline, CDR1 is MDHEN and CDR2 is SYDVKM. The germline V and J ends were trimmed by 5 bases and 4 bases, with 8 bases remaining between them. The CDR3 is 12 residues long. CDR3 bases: TGTGCCAGCAGTCTCAGGGTCTATGGCTACACCTTC. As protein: CASSLRVYGYTF.

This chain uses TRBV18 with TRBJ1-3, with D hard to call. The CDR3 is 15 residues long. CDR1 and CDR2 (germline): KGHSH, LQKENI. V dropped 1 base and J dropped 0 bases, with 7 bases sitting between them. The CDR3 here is CASSPLSYSGNTIYF. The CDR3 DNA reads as TGTGCCAGCTCACCACTGTCGTACTCTGGAAACACCATATATTTT. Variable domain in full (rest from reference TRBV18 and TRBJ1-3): NAGVMQNPRHLVRRRGQEARLRCSPMKGHSHVYWYRQLPEEGLKFMVYLQKENIIDESGMPKERFSAEFPKEGPSILRIQQVVRGDSAAYFCASSPLSYSGNTIYFGEGSWLTVV.

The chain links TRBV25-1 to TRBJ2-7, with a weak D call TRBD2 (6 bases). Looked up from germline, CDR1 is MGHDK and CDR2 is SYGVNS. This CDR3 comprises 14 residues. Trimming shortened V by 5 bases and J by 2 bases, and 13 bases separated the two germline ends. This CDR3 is CASSTGTVTYEQYF. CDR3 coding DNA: TGTGCCAGCAGTACCGGGACTGTAACCTACGAGCAGTACTTC.

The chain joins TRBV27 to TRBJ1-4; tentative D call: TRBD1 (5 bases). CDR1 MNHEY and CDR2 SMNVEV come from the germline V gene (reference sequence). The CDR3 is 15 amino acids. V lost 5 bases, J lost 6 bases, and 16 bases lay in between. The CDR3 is CASSILGGGDEKLFF. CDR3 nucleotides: TGTGCCAGCAGTATCCTGGGGGGGGGTGATGAAAAACTGTTTTTT.

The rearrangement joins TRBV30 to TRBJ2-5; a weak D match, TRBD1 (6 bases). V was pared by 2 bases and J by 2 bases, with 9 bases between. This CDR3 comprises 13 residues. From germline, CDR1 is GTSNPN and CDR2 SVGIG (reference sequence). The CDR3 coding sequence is TGTGCCTGGAGTACCAGGGGACAAGAGACCCAGTACTTC. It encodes CAWSTRGQETQYF.

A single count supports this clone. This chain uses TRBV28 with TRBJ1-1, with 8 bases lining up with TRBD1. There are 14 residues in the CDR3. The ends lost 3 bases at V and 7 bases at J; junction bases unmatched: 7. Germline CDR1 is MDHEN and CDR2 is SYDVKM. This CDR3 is CASSFRRGPLEAFF. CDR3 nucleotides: TGTGCCAGCAGTTTTCGCAGGGGGCCGCTTGAAGCTTTCTTT.

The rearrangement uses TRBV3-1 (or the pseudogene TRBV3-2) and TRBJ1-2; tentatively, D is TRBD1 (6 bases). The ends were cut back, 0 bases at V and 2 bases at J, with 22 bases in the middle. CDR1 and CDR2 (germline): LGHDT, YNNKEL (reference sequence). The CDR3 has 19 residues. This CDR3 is CASSQDFSVVGRGNYGYTF. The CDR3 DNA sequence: TGTGCCAGCAGCCAAGATTTTAGCGTAGTTGGCAGGGGAAACTATGGCTACACCTTC.

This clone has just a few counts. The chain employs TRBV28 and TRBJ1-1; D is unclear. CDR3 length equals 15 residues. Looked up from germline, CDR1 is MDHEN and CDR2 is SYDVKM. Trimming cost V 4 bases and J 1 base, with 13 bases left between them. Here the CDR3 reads CASSSRGGWNTEAFF. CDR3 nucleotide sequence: TGTGCCAGCAGTTCCCGTGGAGGATGGAACACTGAAGCTTTCTTT. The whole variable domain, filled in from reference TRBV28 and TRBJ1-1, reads DVKVTQSSRYLVKRTGEKVFLECVQDMDHENMFWYRQDPGLGLRLIYFSYDVKMKEKGDIPEGYSVSREKKERFSLILESASTNQTSMYLCASSSRGGWNTEAFFGQGTRLTVV.

CDR3 coding DNA: TGTGCCAGCAGACTAGGGGGAGCTAACTATGGCTACACCTTC. Protein sequence: CASRLGGANYGYTF. The rearrangement joins TRBV28 to TRBJ1-2; D may be TRBD1 (6 bases). Per the germline V gene, CDR1 is MDHEN and CDR2 is SYDVKM. The CDR3 is made up of 14 amino acids. Trimming cost V 6 bases and J 0 bases, with 11 bases left between them.

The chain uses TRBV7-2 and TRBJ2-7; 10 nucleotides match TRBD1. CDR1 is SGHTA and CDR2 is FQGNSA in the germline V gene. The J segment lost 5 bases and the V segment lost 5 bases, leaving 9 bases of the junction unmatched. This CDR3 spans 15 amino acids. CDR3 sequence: CASSPGGGTGDEQYF. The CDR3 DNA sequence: TGTGCCAGCAGCCCAGGAGGAGGGACAGGGGACGAGCAGTACTTC.

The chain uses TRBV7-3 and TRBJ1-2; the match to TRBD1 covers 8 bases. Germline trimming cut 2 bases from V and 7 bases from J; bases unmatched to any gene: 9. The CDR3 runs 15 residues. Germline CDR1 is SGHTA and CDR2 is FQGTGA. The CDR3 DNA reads TGTGCCAGCAGCTTACAGGGGGCGCTTTTGAGTGGCTACACCTTC. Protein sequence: CASSLQGALLSGYTF.

This chain's CDR3 is CASSSQWTGGSNQPQHF. The CDR3, as DNA: TGTGCCAGCAGTTCACAGTGGACAGGGGGGAGCAATCAGCCCCAGCATTTT. V is TRBV6-2 or TRBV6-3 and J is TRBJ1-5; 10 positions match TRBD1. In germline, CDR1 is MNHEY, CDR2 SVGEGT. This CDR3 region has 17 residues. The junction had 7 bases not matched to a gene; V was cut back by 4 bases and J by 1 base.